This T cell receptor beta chain stems from a study of T cells after posttransplantation cyclophosphamide. This clone came up many times. Its specificity is not known. V lost 8 bases, J lost 5 bases, and 15 bases lay in between. Per germline, CDR1 MNHNS and CDR2 SASEGT. This CDR3 has 13 amino acids. Clones were sequenced by immunoSEQ multiplex PCR, and TCRdb holds only the in-frame ones, with some missing. The data show tens of thousands of clones, with none appearing a single time. Peripheral blood was collected from the related graft donor on the marrow donation day. Study results and caveats: Later post-transplant blood repertoires were often dominated by donor CD8+ memory clones. Recipient CMV seropositivity and CMV reactivation strongly tracked TRB clonality.

This receptor was taken from a man in his fifties or sixties in good health, CMV-negative, and a related stem cell transplant donor. Sequencing was performed on PBMCs. The chain is built from TRBV6-1 and TRBJ2-5; D might be TRBD1 (5 bases). The CDR3 protein is CASHPRVGETQYF. The DNA of the CDR3 is TGTGCCAGCCACCCCAGGGTTGGGGAGACCCAGTACTTC.